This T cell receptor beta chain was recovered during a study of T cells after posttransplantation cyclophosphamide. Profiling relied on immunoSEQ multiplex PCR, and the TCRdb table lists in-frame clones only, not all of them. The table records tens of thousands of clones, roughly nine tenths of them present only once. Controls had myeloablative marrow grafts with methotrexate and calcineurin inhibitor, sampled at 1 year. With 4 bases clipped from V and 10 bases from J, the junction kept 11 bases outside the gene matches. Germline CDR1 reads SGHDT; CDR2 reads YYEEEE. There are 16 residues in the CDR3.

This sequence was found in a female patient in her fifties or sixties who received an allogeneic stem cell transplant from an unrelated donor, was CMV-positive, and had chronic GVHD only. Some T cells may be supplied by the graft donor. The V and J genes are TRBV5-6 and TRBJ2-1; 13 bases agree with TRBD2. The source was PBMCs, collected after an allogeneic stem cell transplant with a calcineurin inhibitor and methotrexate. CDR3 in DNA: TGTGCCAGCAGCCCAGGACTAGCGGGAGTGGAAGGAGAGCAGTTCTTC. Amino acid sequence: CASSPGLAGVEGEQFF. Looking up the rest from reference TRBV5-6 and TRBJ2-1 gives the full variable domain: DAGVTQSPTHLIKTRGQQVTLRCSPKSGHDTVSWYQQALGQGPQFIFQYYEEEERQRGNFPDRFSGHQFPNYSSELNVNALLLGDSALYLCASSPGLAGVEGEQFFGPGTRLTVL.